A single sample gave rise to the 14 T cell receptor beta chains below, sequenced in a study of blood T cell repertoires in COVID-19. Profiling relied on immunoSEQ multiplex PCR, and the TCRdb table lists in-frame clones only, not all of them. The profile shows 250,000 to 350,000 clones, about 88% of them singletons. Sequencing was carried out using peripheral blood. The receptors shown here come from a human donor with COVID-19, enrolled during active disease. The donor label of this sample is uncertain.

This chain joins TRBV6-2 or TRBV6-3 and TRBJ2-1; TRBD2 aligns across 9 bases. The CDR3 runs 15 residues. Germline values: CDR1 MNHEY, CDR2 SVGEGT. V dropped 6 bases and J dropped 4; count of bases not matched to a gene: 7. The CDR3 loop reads CASRYHSGSYNEQFF. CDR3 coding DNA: TGTGCCAGCAGATACCATAGCGGGAGTTACAATGAGCAGTTCTTC.

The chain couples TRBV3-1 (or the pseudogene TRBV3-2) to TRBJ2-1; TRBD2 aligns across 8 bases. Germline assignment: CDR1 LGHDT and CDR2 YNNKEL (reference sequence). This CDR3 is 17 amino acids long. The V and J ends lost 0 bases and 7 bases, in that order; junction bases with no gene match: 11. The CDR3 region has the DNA TGTGCCAGCAGCCAAGATTACCGAGCGGGAGTGTCAAATGAGCAGTTCTTC. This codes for CASSQDYRAGVSNEQFF.

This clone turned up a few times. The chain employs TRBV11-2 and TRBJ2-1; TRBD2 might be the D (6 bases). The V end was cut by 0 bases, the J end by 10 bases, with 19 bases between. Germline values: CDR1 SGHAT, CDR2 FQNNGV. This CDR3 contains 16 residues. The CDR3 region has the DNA TGTGCCAGCAGCTTAGAGTTGTCGGGACTTGGGTGGGAGCAGTTCTTC. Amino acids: CASSLELSGLGWEQFF.

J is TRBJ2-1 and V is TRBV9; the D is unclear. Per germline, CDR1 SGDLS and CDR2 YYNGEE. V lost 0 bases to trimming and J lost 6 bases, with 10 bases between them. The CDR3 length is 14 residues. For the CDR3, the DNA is TGTGCCAGCAGCGTAGCACTCTGGAGCAATGAGCAGTTCTTC. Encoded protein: CASSVALWSNEQFF.

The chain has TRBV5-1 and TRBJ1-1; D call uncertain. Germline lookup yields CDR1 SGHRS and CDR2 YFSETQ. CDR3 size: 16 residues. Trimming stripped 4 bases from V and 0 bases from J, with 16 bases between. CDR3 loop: CASSQTSQTVNTEAFF. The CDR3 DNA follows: TGCGCCAGCAGCCAAACATCTCAAACAGTGAACACTGAAGCTTTCTTT.

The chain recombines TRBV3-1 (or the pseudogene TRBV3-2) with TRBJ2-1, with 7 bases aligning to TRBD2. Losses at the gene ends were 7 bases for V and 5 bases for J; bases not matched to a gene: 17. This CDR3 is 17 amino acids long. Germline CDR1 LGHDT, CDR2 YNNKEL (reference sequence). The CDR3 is CASNLRSRTRRNNEQFF. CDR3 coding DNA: TGTGCCAGCAACCTACGCTCTAGGACTAGACGGAACAATGAGCAGTTCTTC.

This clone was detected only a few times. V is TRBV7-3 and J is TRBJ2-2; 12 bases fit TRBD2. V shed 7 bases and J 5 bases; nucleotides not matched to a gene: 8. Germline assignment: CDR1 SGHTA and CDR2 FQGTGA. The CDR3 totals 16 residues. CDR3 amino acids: CASNMGTSGLTGELFF. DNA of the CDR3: TGTGCCAGCAACATGGGGACTAGCGGGTTGACCGGGGAGCTGTTTTTT.

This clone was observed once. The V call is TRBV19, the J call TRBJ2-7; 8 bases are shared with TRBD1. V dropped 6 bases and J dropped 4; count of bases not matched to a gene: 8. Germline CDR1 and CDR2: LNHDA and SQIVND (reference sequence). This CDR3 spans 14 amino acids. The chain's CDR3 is CASSPAGGQYEQYF. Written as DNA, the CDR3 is TGTGCCAGTAGCCCGGCAGGGGGCCAGTACGAGCAGTACTTC.

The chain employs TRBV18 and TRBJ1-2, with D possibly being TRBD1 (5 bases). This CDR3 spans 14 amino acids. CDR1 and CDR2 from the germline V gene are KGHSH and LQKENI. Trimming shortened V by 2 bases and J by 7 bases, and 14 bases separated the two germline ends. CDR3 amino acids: CASSPSGATTGYTF. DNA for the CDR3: TGTGCCAGCTCACCAAGTGGGGCTACTACTGGCTACACCTTC.

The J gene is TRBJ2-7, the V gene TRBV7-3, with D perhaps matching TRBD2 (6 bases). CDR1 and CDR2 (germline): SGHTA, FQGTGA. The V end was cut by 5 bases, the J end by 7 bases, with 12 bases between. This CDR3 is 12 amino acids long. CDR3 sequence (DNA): TGTGCCAGCAGCCCCGGGAGTGGAGAGCAGTACTTC. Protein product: CASSPGSGEQYF.

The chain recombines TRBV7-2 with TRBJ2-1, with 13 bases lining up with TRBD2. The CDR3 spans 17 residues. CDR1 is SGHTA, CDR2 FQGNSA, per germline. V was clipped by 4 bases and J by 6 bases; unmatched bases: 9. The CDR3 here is CASSWTSGSPGSNEQFF. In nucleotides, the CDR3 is TGTGCCAGCAGCTGGACTAGCGGGAGTCCGGGTTCCAATGAGCAGTTCTTC.

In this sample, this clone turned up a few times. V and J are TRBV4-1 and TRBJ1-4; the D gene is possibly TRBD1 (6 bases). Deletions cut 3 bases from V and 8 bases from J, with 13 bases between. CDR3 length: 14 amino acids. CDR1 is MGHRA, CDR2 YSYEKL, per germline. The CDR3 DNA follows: TGCGCCAGCAGCCACCACAGGGAAGGAGAAAAACTGTTTTTT. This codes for CASSHHREGEKLFF.

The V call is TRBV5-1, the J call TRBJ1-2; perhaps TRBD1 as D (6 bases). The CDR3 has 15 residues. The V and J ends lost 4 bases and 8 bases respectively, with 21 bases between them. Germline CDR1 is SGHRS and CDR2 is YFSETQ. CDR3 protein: CASSQWPGGSRGYTF. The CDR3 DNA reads TGCGCCAGCAGCCAATGGCCGGGGGGCAGTCGGGGCTACACCTTC.

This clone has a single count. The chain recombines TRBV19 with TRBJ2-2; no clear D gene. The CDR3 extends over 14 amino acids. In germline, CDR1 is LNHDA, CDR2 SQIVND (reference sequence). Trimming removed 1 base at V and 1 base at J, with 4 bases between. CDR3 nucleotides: TGTGCCAGTAGTATAGGGCAGAACACCGGGGAGCTGTTTTTT. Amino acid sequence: CASSIGQNTGELFF.